These T cell receptor beta chains were read from a single sample in a study of breast tumors, draining lymph nodes, adjacent tissues. One entry per CDR3 protein, called by TCRdb with MiXCR from the multiplex PCR reads. The sample holds approximately 120,000 distinct CDR3 sequences, 20% to 25% seen once. The sample comprised axillary lymph node tissue. The receptors originated from a female donor with breast cancer. Some clones in this sample may be carry-over from other donors' samples. The conserved cysteine and the conserved F or W are not part of the CDR3 here.

v_call	cdr3_aa
TRBV28	ASSSGGVRQETQY
TRBV20-1	SARDLGRVGYNEQF
TRBV4-2	ASSQVGSSLGEQY
TRBV28	ASSSPSGGSGYT
TRBV10-1	ASSDTSGANVLT
TRBV19	ASSIDRDRRFDQPQH
TRBV7-9	ASTSEIRGETQY
TRBV6-2/TRBV6-3	ASSYFSGRPDTQY
TRBV6-5	ASSPDRTSGANVPT
TRBV12-3/TRBV12-4	ASKPGHNSYNEQF
TRBV28	ASRAGSNTGELF
TRBV5-1	ASSLQGSGEKLF
TRBV5-6	ASSLVSQRKEKLF
TRBV28	ASSPSTETQY
TRBV28	ASSLGNNRPQH
TRBV3-1	ASSQDVTAYEQY
TRBV25-1	ASSDGPIFHGYT
TRBV3-1	ASSQVGTGPGNTIY
TRBV19	ASSIAAGTEYGYT
TRBV5-1	ASSLEGPFYEQY
TRBV9	ASSVGRGLRGYT
TRBV7-9	ASSSGVTGNTIY
TRBV20-1	SAGGTSESYEQY
TRBV20-1	SARIIATGAYNEQF
TRBV4-2	ASSQDSTGGVRDTQY
TRBV29-1	SVESSQDNEQF
TRBV20-1	SARDTSGLRNTGELF
TRBV11-2	ASSLADRGDGYT
TRBV2	ASSENVGPQY
TRBV11-3	ASSLGETSGSTGELF
TRBV6-1	ASGGGVPAGRDEQF
TRBV9	ASSAGLAGREFYNEQF
TRBV27	ASSGGQGPGQPQH
TRBV7-8	ASSPDRGTLH
TRBV27	ASSPRRYSGSFLETQY
TRBV18	ASSPEIPPGTFVHEQY
TRBV9	ASSVALVEDTQY
TRBV7-9	ASRWTSGELF
TRBV2	ASKNNAEETQY
TRBV6-1	ASIILAFETQETQY
TRBV5-1	ASSLLKGGYT
TRBV9	ASSVWTGSSGNTIY
TRBV7-6	ASSDGQGEKLF
TRBV6-4	ASSVEGGRSEQF
TRBV18	ASSRVGGRTGNTIY
TRBV5-1	ASGTGPDYGYT
TRBV11-2	ASSLTAATDTQY
TRBV10-3	ATRRRETQY
TRBV19	ASSINLAGSSYNEQF
TRBV19	ASSIGDKETQY
TRBV11-2	ASSQDGRGAQPQH